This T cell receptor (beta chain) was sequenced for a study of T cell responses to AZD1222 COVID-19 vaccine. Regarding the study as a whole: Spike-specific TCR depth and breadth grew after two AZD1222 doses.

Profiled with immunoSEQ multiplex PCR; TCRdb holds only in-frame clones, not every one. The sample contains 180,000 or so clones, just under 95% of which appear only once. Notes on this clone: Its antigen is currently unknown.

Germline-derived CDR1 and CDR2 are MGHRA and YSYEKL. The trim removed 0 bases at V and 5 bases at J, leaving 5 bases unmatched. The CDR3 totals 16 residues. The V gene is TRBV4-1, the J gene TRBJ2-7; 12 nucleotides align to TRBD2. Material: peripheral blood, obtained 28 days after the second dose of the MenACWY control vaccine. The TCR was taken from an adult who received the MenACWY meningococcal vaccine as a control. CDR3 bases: TGCGCCAGCAGCCAAGAACGACTAGCGGGGGTACACGAGCAGTACTTC. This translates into CASSQERLAGVHEQYF.